This is a list of T cell receptor beta chains from one sample in a study of T cell repertoires in cytomegalovirus infection. TCRdb reprocessed the reads via MiXCR and lists one record per CDR3 protein. Of a few hundred thousand distinct CDR3 sequences detected, approximately 17% appear once; the ten largest clones hold approximately 44%. The specimen was CD8+ T cells from PBMCs. Every receptor here comes from a human donor in good health (CMV status not recorded). Some clones in this sample may be carry-over from other donors' samples. CDR3s include the opening cysteine and the closing phenylalanine or tryptophan. D genes are given only for firm matches. The size field is filled for only some rows; it gives once, few, many or a size class.

NA	TRBJ2-3	few	TRBV10-3	TGTGCCATCAGTGAGAGGGGCAGTAGCACAGATACGCAGTATTTT	CAISERGSSTDTQYF
TRBD1	TRBJ1-1	few	TRBV6-1	TGTGCCAGCAGCTGGGACAGGGGCGCGATGAACACTGAAGCTTTCTTT	CASSWDRGAMNTEAFF
TRBD1	TRBJ1-1	few	TRBV5-6	TGTGCCAGCAGCCCGCCACACAGGGGGCCGAACACTGAAGCTTTCTTT	CASSPPHRGPNTEAFF
TRBD1	TRBJ2-5	NA	TRBV20-1	TGCAGTGCTAGAGCAGGGGGCGGCTCCCTAGACGAAGAGACCCAGTACTTC	CSARAGGGSLDEETQYF
TRBD2	TRBJ2-5	many	TRBV7-9	TGTGCCAGCAGCTCCTCCGGGACTAGCGAGGAGACCCAGTACTTC	CASSSSGTSEETQYF
NA	TRBJ1-2	NA	TRBV12-3/TRBV12-4	TGTGCCAGCAGTGAACAGGGATATCACTATGGCTACACCTTC	CASSEQGYHYGYTF
NA	TRBJ2-5	many	TRBV7-9	TGTGCCAGCAGCTTACCCGGGGGCCGGGAGACCCAGTACTTC	CASSLPGGRETQYF
TRBD1	TRBJ1-6	many	TRBV7-9	TGTGCCAGCAGCTTGACAGGGCAGATCTATAATTCACCCCTCCACTTT	CASSLTGQIYNSPLHF
TRBD2	TRBJ2-7	few	TRBV6-5	TGTGCCAGCAGTTACGAGACTAGCGGGGGGGCCACGGCCGAGCAGTACTTC	CASSYETSGGATAEQYF
NA	TRBJ1-1	many	TRBV7-9	TGTGCCAGCCAACCCGGGGACACTGAAGCTTTCTTT	CASQPGDTEAFF
NA	TRBJ2-1	NA	TRBV24-1	TGTGCCCACCGCCGGGTGTCCTACAATGAGCAGTTCTTC	CAHRRVSYNEQFF
TRBD2	TRBJ2-3	NA	TRBV20-1	TGCAGTGCTAGAGATGGTAGCGGGGGGATTTTTGATACGCAGTATTTT	CSARDGSGGIFDTQYF
TRBD1	TRBJ1-1	few	TRBV6-5	TGTGCCAGCAGTTACAGAGACAGGGTCGATAGCATGAACACTGAAGCTTTCTTT	CASSYRDRVDSMNTEAFF
NA	TRBJ1-5	few	TRBV6-6	TGTGCCAGCAGTTTCGCATATAGCAATCAGCCCCAGCATTTT	CASSFAYSNQPQHF
TRBD2	TRBJ2-1	few	TRBV7-7	TGTGCTAGCAGCTTAGCACACGGACTAGCGGGGATAGACAATGAGCAGTTCTTC	CASSLAHGLAGIDNEQFF
NA	TRBJ2-2	NA	TRBV20-1	TGCAGTGCTCCTGGACCGAACACCGGGGAGCTGTTTTTT	CSAPGPNTGELFF
NA	TRBJ2-1	few	TRBV11-2	TGTGCCAGCAGCCTGGGAGAAGAAACATACAATGAGCAGTTCTTC	CASSLGEETYNEQFF
TRBD2	TRBJ2-7	few	TRBV7-8	TGTGCCAGCAGCCCGAGGAGTCGGGGGGGGCCCTCCTACGAGCAGTACTTC	CASSPRSRGGPSYEQYF